This T cell receptor beta chain came from a study of shared clonotypes between healthy human individuals. The study's findings and limits: Some clonotypes were shared by all four sorted-subset donors, while others were not shared. The non-shared ones had lower generation probabilities than the shared ones. The small donor group covered limited genetic and exposure diversity.

Note on this clone: What it binds is not known.

Repertoires were generated with immunoSEQ multiplex PCR, while TCRdb's copy carries only in-frame clones and drops some. The sample lists about 1.5 million clones, approximately 98% seen once, with approximately 0.45% in the top ten. The clonotype originates from a man under 40 in good health. The sequencing input was naive CD4+ T cells sorted from blood. Subset in this sample: CD45RA+ positively selected.

The CDR3 coding sequence is TGTGCCAGCAGCTTGTTACAAGGTGGCAATCAGCCCCAGCATTTT. Translation gives CASSLLQGGNQPQHF. The chain joins TRBV5-8 to TRBJ1-5; the D is unclear. The CDR3 totals 15 residues. V dropped 1 base and J dropped 2 bases, with 10 bases sitting between them. Germline lookup yields CDR1 SGHTS and CDR2 YDEGEE.